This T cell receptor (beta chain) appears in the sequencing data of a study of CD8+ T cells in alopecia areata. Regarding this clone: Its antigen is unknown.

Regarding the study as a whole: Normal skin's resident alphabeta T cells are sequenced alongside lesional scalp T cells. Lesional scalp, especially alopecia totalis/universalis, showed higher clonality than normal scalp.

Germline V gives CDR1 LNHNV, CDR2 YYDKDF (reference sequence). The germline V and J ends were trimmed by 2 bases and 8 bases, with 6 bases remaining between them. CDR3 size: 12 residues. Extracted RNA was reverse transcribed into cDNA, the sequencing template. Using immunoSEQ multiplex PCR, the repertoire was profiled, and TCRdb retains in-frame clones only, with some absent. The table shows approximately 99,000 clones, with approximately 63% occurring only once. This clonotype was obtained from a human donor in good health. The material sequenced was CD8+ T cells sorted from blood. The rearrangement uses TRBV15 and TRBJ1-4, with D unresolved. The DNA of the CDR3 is TGTGCCACCAGCAGATCGGGGGAAAAACTGTTTTTT. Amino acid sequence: CATSRSGEKLFF.